These 14 T cell receptor beta chains share one sample of origin, sequenced in a study of post-analysis software for immune sequencing data. Overall study findings and caveats: Patients showed TRBV5-6, TRBV5-1 and TRBV20-1 among five TRBV segments more frequent than in controls.

Unique molecular identifiers featured in each of the TCR beta cDNA libraries. TCRdb analysed the PCR reads with MiXCR anew, one entry per CDR3 protein. Of hundreds of thousands of distinct CDR3 sequences listed, 53% are singletons. No antigen is known for these receptors. Sequenced material: blood. These TCRs come from a girl between 10 and 17 years old with multiple sclerosis.

The chain employs TRBV20-1 and TRBJ2-7, with D unresolved. The germline gives CDR1 DFQATT, CDR2 SNEGSKA (reference sequence). V was trimmed by 2 bases and J by 0 bases, leaving 11 bases between them. The CDR3 spans 14 residues. In nucleotides, the CDR3 is TGCAGTGCTAGAACGGATACCAGCTCCTACGAGCAGTACTTC. It translates to CSARTDTSSYEQYF.

The V call is TRBV12-3 or TRBV12-4, the J call TRBJ2-6; tentative D call: TRBD1 (6 bases). This CDR3 contains 15 residues. Trimming left V 7 bases short and J 3 bases short, with 13 bases between. The CDR3 coding sequence is TGTGCCAGCACTGGGGCAGGGGTTGGGGCCAACGTCCTGACTTTC. Its translation: CASTGAGVGANVLTF.

This clonotype appeared a few times. J is TRBJ2-7 and V is TRBV7-9; D unresolved. From germline, CDR1 is SEHNR and CDR2 FQNEAQ (reference sequence). Deletions cut 5 bases from V and 3 bases from J, with 8 bases between. The CDR3 runs to 12 residues. CDR3: CASSATIYEQYF. The CDR3 nucleotides read TGTGCCAGCAGCGCGACGATCTACGAGCAGTACTTC. Combining the CDR3 with reference TRBV7-9 and TRBJ2-7 gives the whole variable domain DTGVSQNPRHKITKRGQNVTFRCDPISEHNRLYWYRQTLGQGPEFLTYFQNEAQLEKSRLLSDRFSAERPKGSFSTLEIQRTEQGDSAMYLCASSATIYEQYFGPGTRLTVT.

About this clonotype: At one boundary the junction diverges from the germline segment, which might be a read error. V and J are TRBV5-1 and TRBJ2-1; 10 bases map to TRBD1. The length of the CDR3 is 14 residues. Germline values: CDR1 SGHRS, CDR2 YFSETQ. Here the CDR3 reads CASSPGQGNNEQFF. The CDR3, as DNA: TGTGCCAGCTCGCCGGGACAGGGGAACAATGAGCAGTTCTTC. Full variable domain (rest looked up from reference TRBV5-1 and TRBJ2-1): KAGVTQTPRYLIKTRGQQVTLSCSPISGHRSVSWYQQTPGQGLQFLFEYFSETQRNKGNFPGRFSGRQFSNSRSEMNVSTLELGDSALYLCASSPGQGNNEQFFGPGTRLTVL.

This chain connects TRBV29-1 to TRBJ2-5, with D tentatively TRBD1 (7 bases). Looked up from germline, CDR1 is SQVTM and CDR2 is ANQGSEA. The CDR3 sequence is 12 residues long. Trimming removed 7 bases from V and 4 bases from J, with 13 bases in between. CDR3 coding DNA: TGCAGCGCGTCTCAGGGGGGAGAGACCCAGTACTTC. Protein: CSASQGGETQYF.

Here the CDR3 reads CAISELARQETQYF. CDR3 nucleotides: TGTGCCATCAGTGAGTTGGCAAGGCAGGAGACCCAGTACTTC. The chain employs TRBV10-3 and TRBJ2-5, with D uncertain. The germline V gene has CDR1 ENHRY and CDR2 SYGVKD. With 1 base removed from V and 5 bases from J, the gap between germline ends came to 11 bases. This CDR3 has 14 amino acids.

The sample holds many counts of this clonotype. The gene calls are TRBV20-1 and TRBJ2-3, with TRBD2 matching 14 bases. Germline loops: CDR1 DFQATT, CDR2 SNEGSKA (reference sequence). There are 15 residues in the CDR3. Trimming removed 5 bases from V and 3 bases from J; junction bases left unmatched: 4. CDR3 DNA sequence: TGCAGTGCTGGGACTAGCGGGAGTAAGACAGATACGCAGTATTTT. Protein: CSAGTSGSKTDTQYF.

The chain joins TRBV7-8 to TRBJ2-4, with TRBD2 identical over 14 bases. The J call may be incorrect, as the DNA end agrees better with TRBJ2-7. The CDR3 is 18 amino acids. Germline assignment: CDR1 SGHVS and CDR2 FQNEAQ. CDR3 sequence (DNA): TGTGCCAGCAGCTATTCCGGGACTAGCGGGAGTTGGGCGTACGAGCAGTACTTC. It codes for CASSYSGTSGSWAYEQYF.

The rearrangement joins TRBV7-8 to TRBJ2-7, with D perhaps TRBD1 (6 bases). Trimming stripped 4 bases from V and 5 bases from J, with 15 bases between. Germline CDR1 reads SGHVS; CDR2 reads FQNEAQ. The CDR3 totals 14 residues. The chain's CDR3 is CASSSRDNAHEQYF. The CDR3, as DNA: TGTGCCAGCAGCTCCCGGGACAATGCCCACGAGCAGTACTTC.

This sequence joins TRBV3-1 and TRBJ2-3; TRBD2 agrees at 9 bases. Trimming took 1 base from V and 2 from J; bases not matched to a gene: 4. The germline V gene has CDR1 LGHDT and CDR2 YNNKEL (reference sequence). This CDR3 contains 16 residues. DNA of the CDR3: TGTGCCAGCAGCCAAGCGACTAGCGGATACACAGATACGCAGTATTTT. Translation gives CASSQATSGYTDTQYF.

This clonotype has more than one count but fewer than ten. This chain links TRBV6-1 with TRBJ2-3, with 7 bases identical to TRBD2. Germline V gene data show CDR1 as MNHNS and CDR2 as SASEGT. The CDR3 runs to 17 residues. Trimming took 6 bases from V and 2 from J; bases not matched to a gene: 14. CDR3 amino acids: CASSRRRDYTITDTQYF. CDR3 sequence (DNA): TGTGCCAGCAGCCGACGCCGGGACTACACGATCACAGATACGCAGTATTTT.

About this clonotype itself: One junction end does not reproduce the germline sequence, and a read error may be involved. The V gene is TRBV3-1, the J gene TRBJ2-5; D unresolved. The CDR3 runs to 12 residues. Germline CDR1 is LGHDT and CDR2 is YNNKEL (reference sequence). CDR3 DNA sequence: TGTGCCTGCAGCCAGGCCGGCCAGACCCAGTACTTC. Its protein is CACSQAGQTQYF.

CDR3 in DNA: TGTGCCAGCAGCTTAGCTCAGAACCAAGAGACCCAGTACTTC. This codes for CASSLAQNQETQYF. V is TRBV7-6 and J is TRBJ2-5; D not resolved. Per the germline V gene, CDR1 is SGHVS and CDR2 is FNYEAQ. The CDR3 has 14 amino acids. The ends were cut back, 0 bases at V and 0 bases at J, with 5 bases in the middle. Looking up the rest from reference TRBV7-6 and TRBJ2-5 gives the full variable domain: GAGVSQSPRYKVTKRGQDVALRCDPISGHVSLYWYRQALGQGPEFLTYFNYEAQQDKSGLPNDRFSAERPEGSISTLTIQRTEQRDSAMYRCASSLAQNQETQYFGPGTRLLVL.

A remark on this clonotype: At one end, the junction sequence differs from germline, possibly due to a read error. The V gene is TRBV11-2, the J gene TRBJ1-1; 7 bases are a match to TRBD1. This CDR3 contains 15 residues. Germline V gives CDR1 SGHAT, CDR2 FQNNGV. This chain's CDR3 is CASSSPRTGNTEAFF. The DNA for the CDR3 is TGTGCCAGTAGCTCGCCACGGACAGGGAACACTGAAGCTTTCTTT.